This TCR beta chain appears in the sequencing data of a study of blood T cell repertoires in COVID-19. TCRdb keeps only in-frame clones here, not all; method: immunoSEQ multiplex PCR. The repertoire holds about 250,000 clones, with 88% as singletons. The TCR was taken from a young woman with acute or convalescent COVID-19. Source material: peripheral blood.

CDR3 nucleotides: TGTGCCAGCAGTTCTTACAGGGGGCTTCAAGAGACCCAGTACTTC. It encodes CASSSYRGLQETQYF. The chain employs TRBV7-9 and TRBJ2-5, with 9 nucleotides matching TRBD1. Looked up from germline, CDR1 is SEHNR and CDR2 is FQNEAQ (reference sequence). The CDR3 consists of 15 residues. Trimming took 6 bases from V and 2 from J; bases not matched to a gene: 7.